What follows is one TCR beta chain and its context. This specimen belongs to a study of blood T cell repertoires in COVID-19. Study in general: The study drew acute and convalescent COVID-19 samples from the United States, Italy and Spain. T cells, B-cell-depleted T cells, or PBMCs supplied cDNA or gDNA.

In the original workflow: Quantification of nucleated cells was approximated via reference gene primer amplification. TCRdb keeps only in-frame clones here, not all; method: immunoSEQ multiplex PCR. V, J and clone size were drawn from that table, and D and trimming were deduced from the DNA. The sample lists about 210,000 clones, 84% occurring once. Patients in Seattle were enrolled during active infection, then followed longitudinally. V shed 10 bases, J shed 5 bases, and the junction held 6 bases outside the gene matches. Germline V gene sequence: CDR1 ENHRY, CDR2 SYGVKD. The length of the CDR3 is 13 residues.

The V and J genes are TRBV10-3 and TRBJ2-5; 11 bases align to TRBD2. This receptor was obtained from a woman of 80 years or more with COVID-19, enrolled during active disease. The sequencing input was peripheral blood. The CDR3, as DNA: TGTGCCACACTAGCGGGGGTGGGGGAGACCCAGTACTTC. Its protein product is CATLAGVGETQYF.